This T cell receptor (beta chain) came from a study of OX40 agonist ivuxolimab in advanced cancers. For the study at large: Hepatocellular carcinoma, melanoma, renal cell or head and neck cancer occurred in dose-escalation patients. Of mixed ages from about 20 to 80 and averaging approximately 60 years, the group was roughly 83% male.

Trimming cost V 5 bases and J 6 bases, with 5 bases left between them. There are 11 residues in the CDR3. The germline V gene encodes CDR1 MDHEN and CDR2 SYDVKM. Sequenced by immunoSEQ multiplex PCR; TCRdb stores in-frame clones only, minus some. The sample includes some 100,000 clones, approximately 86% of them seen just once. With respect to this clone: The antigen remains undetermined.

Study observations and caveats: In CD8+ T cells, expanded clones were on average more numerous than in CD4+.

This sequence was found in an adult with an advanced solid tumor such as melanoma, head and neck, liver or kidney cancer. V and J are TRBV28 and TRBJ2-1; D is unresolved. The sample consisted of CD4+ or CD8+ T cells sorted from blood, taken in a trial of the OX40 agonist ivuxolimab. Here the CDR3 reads CASSLINEQFF. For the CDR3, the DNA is TGTGCCAGCAGTCTAATCAATGAGCAGTTCTTC. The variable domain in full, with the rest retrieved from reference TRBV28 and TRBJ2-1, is DVKVTQSSRYLVKRTGEKVFLECVQDMDHENMFWYRQDPGLGLRLIYFSYDVKMKEKGDIPEGYSVSREKKERFSLILESASTNQTSMYLCASSLINEQFFGPGTRLTVL.